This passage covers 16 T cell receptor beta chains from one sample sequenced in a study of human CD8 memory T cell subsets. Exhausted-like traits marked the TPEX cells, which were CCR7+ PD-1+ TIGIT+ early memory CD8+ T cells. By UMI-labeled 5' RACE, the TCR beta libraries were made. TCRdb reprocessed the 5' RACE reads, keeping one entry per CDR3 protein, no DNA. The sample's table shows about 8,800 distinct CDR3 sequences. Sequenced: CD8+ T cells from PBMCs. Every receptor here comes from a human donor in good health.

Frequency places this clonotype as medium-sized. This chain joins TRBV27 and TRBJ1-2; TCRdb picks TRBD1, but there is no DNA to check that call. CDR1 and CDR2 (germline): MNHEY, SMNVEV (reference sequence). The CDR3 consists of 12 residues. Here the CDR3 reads CASSATGEGYTF.

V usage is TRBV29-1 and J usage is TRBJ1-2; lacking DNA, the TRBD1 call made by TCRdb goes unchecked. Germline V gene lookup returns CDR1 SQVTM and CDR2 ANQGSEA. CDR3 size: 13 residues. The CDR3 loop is CSVAGQDAYGYTF.

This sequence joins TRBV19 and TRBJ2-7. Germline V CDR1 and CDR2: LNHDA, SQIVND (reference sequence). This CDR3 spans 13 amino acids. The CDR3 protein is CASSLSISYEQYF.

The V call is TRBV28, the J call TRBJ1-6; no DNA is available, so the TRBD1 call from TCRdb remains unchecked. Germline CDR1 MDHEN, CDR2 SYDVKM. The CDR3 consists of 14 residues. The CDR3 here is CASRGQGEGSPLHF.

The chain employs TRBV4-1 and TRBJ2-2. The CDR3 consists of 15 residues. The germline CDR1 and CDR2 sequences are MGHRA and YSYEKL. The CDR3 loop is CASSQEWGSTGELFF.

CDR3 amino acids: CSARGTGVYEQYF. The chain joins TRBV20-1 to TRBJ2-7; checking the TCRdb D call of TRBD1 is not possible without DNA. This CDR3 is built from 13 residues. Germline assignment: CDR1 DFQATT and CDR2 SNEGSKA (reference sequence).

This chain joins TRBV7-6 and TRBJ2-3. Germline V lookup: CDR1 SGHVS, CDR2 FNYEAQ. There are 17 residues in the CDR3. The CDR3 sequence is CASSLATSGTSTDTQYF.

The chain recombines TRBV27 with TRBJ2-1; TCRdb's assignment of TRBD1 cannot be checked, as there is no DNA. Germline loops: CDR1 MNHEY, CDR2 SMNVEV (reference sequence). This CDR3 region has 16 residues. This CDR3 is CASSLSPGASYNEQFF.

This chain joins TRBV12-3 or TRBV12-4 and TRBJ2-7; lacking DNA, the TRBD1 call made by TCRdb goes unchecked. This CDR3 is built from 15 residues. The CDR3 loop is CASSSPRTGGTEQYF.

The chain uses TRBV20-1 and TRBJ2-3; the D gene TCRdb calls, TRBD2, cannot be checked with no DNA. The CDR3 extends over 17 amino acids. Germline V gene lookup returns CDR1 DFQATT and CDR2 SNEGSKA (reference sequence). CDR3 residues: CSARTSGDSGPTDTQYF.

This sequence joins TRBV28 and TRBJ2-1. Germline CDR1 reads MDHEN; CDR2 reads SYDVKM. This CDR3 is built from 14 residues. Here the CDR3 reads CASSFSGDYNEQFF.

The CDR3 sequence is CASSLTGPREQYF. This chain joins TRBV7-9 and TRBJ2-7; TCRdb picks TRBD2, but there is no DNA to check that call. The CDR3 covers 13 residues. CDR1 and CDR2 (germline): SEHNR, FQNEAQ (reference sequence). Based on the CDR3 plus reference TRBV7-9 and TRBJ2-7, the full variable domain is DTGVSQNPRHKITKRGQNVTFRCDPISEHNRLYWYRQTLGQGPEFLTYFQNEAQLEKSRLLSDRFSAERPKGSFSTLEIQRTEQGDSAMYLCASSLTGPREQYFGPGTRLTVT.

The CDR3 here is CASSLWGEGTGEAFF. This chain joins TRBV5-1 and TRBJ1-1; the TRBD1 assignment by TCRdb is unverifiable without DNA. The germline V gene encodes CDR1 SGHRS and CDR2 YFSETQ. The CDR3 length is 15 residues.

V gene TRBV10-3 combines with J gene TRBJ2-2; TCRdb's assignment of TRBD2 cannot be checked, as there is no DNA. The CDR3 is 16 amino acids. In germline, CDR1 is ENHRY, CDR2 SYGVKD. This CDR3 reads CAIPGTSGANTGELFF.

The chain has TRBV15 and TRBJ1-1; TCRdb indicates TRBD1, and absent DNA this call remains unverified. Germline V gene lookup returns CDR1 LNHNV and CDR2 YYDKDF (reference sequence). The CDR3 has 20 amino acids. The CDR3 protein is CATSRDRLWQGRAMNTEAFF.

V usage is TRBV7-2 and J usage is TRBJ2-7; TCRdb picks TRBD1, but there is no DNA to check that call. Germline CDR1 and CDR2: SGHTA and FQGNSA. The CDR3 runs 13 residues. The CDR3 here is CASSWGQTYEQYF.